This TCR beta chain was identified in a study of T cells in Graves' hyperthyroidism and ophthalmopathy. Whole-study context: Peripheral blood sampling occurred at initial diagnosis, before any treatment.

In its sample, this clonotype was seen many times. Active moderate-to-severe ophthalmopathy, Clinical Activity Score at least 3, NOSPECS at least 4, under 3 months' duration. A patient was excluded if there was uncontrolled infection, other autoimmune disease, pregnancy or lactation. The PBMCs were sourced from fresh peripheral blood (approximately 10 ml). Amplification of TCR beta CDR3 regions was performed using RNA transcripts as template. A set of HTBI primers served as the primers for a first-round RT-PCR of the TCR CDR3. TCRdb recomputed calls from the multiplex PCR reads with MiXCR, one row per CDR3 protein. The sample holds 50,000 to 60,000 distinct CDR3 sequences; less than 60% are singletons and the top ten take just over 9%. The CDR3 covers 12 residues. V lost 6 bases and J 2 bases, leaving 6 bases between the germline ends. The germline V gene encodes CDR1 SNHLY and CDR2 FYNNEI.

The sequenced material came from blood. This clonotype originated in a woman aged 45-60 years with Graves' ophthalmopathy. This chain links TRBV2 with TRBJ2-3; no clear D gene. The CDR3: CASSPDTDTQYF. The CDR3 DNA is TGTGCCAGCAGCCCTGACACAGATACGCAGTATTTT.